The 32 T cell receptor beta chains reported below all come from one sample, sequenced in a study of blood T cells in healthy people across ages. A second PCR of about 6 to 12 cycles used a sample-barcoded 5' primer and a J-beta primer mix. TCRdb re-derived calls from the 5' RACE reads in MiXCR, one entry per CDR3 protein. The data contain 1.5 million to 1.8 million distinct CDR3 sequences, roughly 43% of them seen just once; the ten biggest clones take up under 5%. The sequenced sample consisted of blood. All receptors come from a young woman in good health.

The V call is TRBV4-1, the J call TRBJ2-3, with a possible D match to TRBD2 (6 bases). Trimming left V 0 bases short and J 6 bases short, with 22 bases between. CDR1 and CDR2 from the germline V gene are MGHRA and YSYEKL. The CDR3 consists of 18 residues. CDR3 DNA sequence: TGCGCCAGCAGCCAAGATACCCTCCTAGCGCGCAGCTGGGATACGCAGTATTTT. Protein product: CASSQDTLLARSWDTQYF.

This clonotype was observed a few times. The chain recombines TRBV21-1 with TRBJ1-2; the DNA was not used to check the table's D call, TRBD1. TRBV21-1 is an annotated pseudogene. The CDR3 loop spans 17 amino acids. The CDR3 is CASSKGRGQTFNYGYTF. The CDR3 DNA follows: TGTGCCAGCAGCAAAGGGAGGGGACAGACCTTCAACTATGGCTACACCTTC.

The V and J genes are TRBV4-1 and TRBJ2-2, with TRBD2 matching 13 bases. Per germline, CDR1 MGHRA and CDR2 YSYEKL. The CDR3 has 14 residues. The V gene end was trimmed by 9 bases and the J gene end by 7 bases; junction bases not matched to a gene: 5. The DNA of the CDR3 is TGCGCCAGTGGGGGACTAGCGGGACTCGGGGAGCTGTTTTTT. This translates into CASGGLAGLGELFF.

This clonotype has just one count. CDR3 DNA sequence: TGTGCCAGCAGTTTAGAGGGACTAGCGGGACCGGAAAATGAGCAGTACTTC. Translated, it gives CASSLEGLAGPENEQYF. This sequence joins TRBV27 and TRBJ2-4; 13 bases agree with TRBD2. Trimming cost V 2 bases and J 13 bases; bases outside gene matches: 14. This CDR3 has 17 amino acids. Germline V gene sequence: CDR1 MNHEY, CDR2 SMNVEV (reference sequence).

This chain uses TRBV5-6 with TRBJ2-2; D gene ambiguous. The CDR3 is 15 amino acids. The germline CDR1 and CDR2 sequences are SGHDT and YYEEEE. V lost 0 bases to trimming and J lost 3 bases, with 9 bases between them. The CDR3 bases are TGTGCCAGCAGCTTGGGTAGGAGATACACCGGGGAGCTGTTTTTT. This sequence encodes CASSLGRRYTGELFF.

This rearrangement joins TRBV20-1 to TRBJ2-1; 7 positions match TRBD2. In germline, CDR1 is DFQATT, CDR2 SNEGSKA (reference sequence). CDR3 size: 10 residues. As DNA, the CDR3 is TGCAGCGCCAGCGGGACCCAGCAGTTCTTC. It is translated as CSASGTQQFF.

The chain is built from TRBV12-3 or TRBV12-4 and TRBJ2-1; no definite D call. The J call could be wrong; TRBJ2-7 is a better fit for the DNA end. CDR3 length: 15 amino acids. The CDR3 nucleotides are TGTGCCAGCAGTTTCGGCTCGAGCTCCTACAATGAGCAGTACTTC. This sequence encodes CASSFGSSSYNEQYF.

The chain uses TRBV20-1 and TRBJ2-1, with a weak D call TRBD2 (6 bases). CDR3 length equals 12 residues. With 3 bases removed from V and 8 bases from J, the gap between germline ends came to 11 bases. From germline, CDR1 is DFQATT and CDR2 SNEGSKA (reference sequence). CDR3 DNA: TGCAGTGCTAGTGTCCCGGGGGATGAGCAGTTCTTC. It codes for CSASVPGDEQFF.

The CDR3 loop is CASSDGTSGGSYNEQFF. The CDR3, as DNA: TGTGCCAGCAGTGACGGGACTAGCGGGGGCTCCTACAATGAGCAGTTCTTC. The chain recombines TRBV27 with TRBJ2-1; 14 nucleotides align to TRBD2. CDR1 is MNHEY, CDR2 SMNVEV, per germline (reference sequence). There are 17 residues in the CDR3. V shed 5 bases, J shed 0 bases, and the junction held 3 bases outside the gene matches.

This clonotype was seen a few times. DNA of the CDR3: TGCAGTGCTAGAGGGGGGGGGAGCTCCTACAATGAGCAGTTCTTC. Translating it yields CSARGGGSSYNEQFF. The chain carries TRBV20-1 and TRBJ2-1, with TRBD2 matching over 7 bases. The V gene's germline CDR1 is DFQATT and CDR2 SNEGSKA (reference sequence). The V and J ends lost 1 base and 0 bases, in that order; junction bases with no gene match: 3. CDR3 length: 15 amino acids.

The V gene is TRBV30, the J gene TRBJ1-2; TRBD1 matches at 7 bases. This CDR3 is 13 amino acids long. CDR1 is GTSNPN and CDR2 is SVGIG in the germline V gene (reference sequence). Germline trimming cut 2 bases from V and 5 bases from J; bases unmatched to any gene: 5. The CDR3, as DNA: TGTGCCTGGAGTCTAACGACAGGGTATGGCTACACCTTC. Its translation is CAWSLTTGYGYTF.

The V and J genes are TRBV19 and TRBJ2-5; unclear D gene. Trimming took off 3 bases at V and 4 bases at J, with 6 bases between the two ends. Germline-derived CDR1 and CDR2 are LNHDA and SQIVND (reference sequence). The CDR3 totals 12 residues. Here the CDR3 DNA reads TGTGCCAGTAGTATGCCAAGAGAGACCCAGTACTTC. Protein sequence: CASSMPRETQYF.

This clonotype was seen more than once but under ten times. V usage is TRBV5-8 and J usage is TRBJ2-3, with a weak D call TRBD1 (5 bases). Trimming removed 5 bases from V and 2 bases from J, with 9 bases in between. This CDR3 has 13 amino acids. CDR1 and CDR2 (germline): SGHTS, YDEGEE. The CDR3 reads CASSKQDTDTQYF. DNA of the CDR3: TGTGCCAGCAGTAAACAGGACACAGATACGCAGTATTTT.

Concerning this clonotype itself: Germline and junction disagree at one end, which may indicate a read error. J is TRBJ1-5 and V is TRBV12-3 or TRBV12-4, with 7 bases matching TRBD1. The CDR3 length is 15 residues. The CDR3 nucleotides read TGTACCAGCAGGGGGACGCAGGGAGGATTGCAGCCTCAGCATTTT. Translated, it gives CTSRGTQGGLQPQHF.

This clonotype appeared a few times. The chain has TRBV6-6 and TRBJ2-3; unclear D gene. Germline V gene lookup returns CDR1 MNHNY and CDR2 SVGAGI (reference sequence). The CDR3 length is 13 residues. V was shortened by 7 bases and J by 1 base, with 9 bases between the two germline ends. The CDR3, as DNA: TGTGCCAGCAACACGTGGGGCACAGATACGCAGTATTTT. Translated: CASNTWGTDTQYF.

This chain links TRBV25-1 with TRBJ2-4; tentatively, D is TRBD2 (6 bases). The J call is uncertain, as TRBJ2-7 better fits the DNA end. CDR3 size: 13 residues. Germline assignment: CDR1 MGHDK and CDR2 SYGVNS. The CDR3 sequence: CASSGRAGYEQYF. CDR3 in DNA: TGTGCCAGCAGTGGCAGGGCGGGGTACGAGCAGTACTTC.

This clonotype was observed a handful of times. The chain links TRBV29-1 to TRBJ2-4; D tentatively reads TRBD1 or TRBD2 (5 bases each). The CDR3 extends over 19 amino acids. Germline assignment: CDR1 SQVTM and CDR2 ANQGSEA. Trimming removed 3 bases at V and 0 bases at J, with 24 bases between. In nucleotides, the CDR3 is TGCAGCGTTGACGGGTGGCAGGGAGAAGCGGCCTTAGCCAAAAACATTCAGTACTTC. It specifies CSVDGWQGEAALAKNIQYF.

The chain has TRBV12-3 or TRBV12-4 and TRBJ2-2; the D is unclear. V was shortened by 5 bases and J by 5 bases, with 15 bases between the two germline ends. There are 15 residues in the CDR3. Here the CDR3 DNA reads TGTGCCAGCAGTCCGCGCTCGGAAGTAACCGGGGAGCTGTTTTTT. Residues: CASSPRSEVTGELFF.

This clonotype was counted only a few times. The V call is TRBV4-3, the J call TRBJ2-3; 7 positions agree with TRBD2. V lost 5 bases and J lost 0; bases outside the gene matches: 20. This CDR3 has 20 residues. Germline CDR1 reads LGHNA; CDR2 reads YSLEER. The CDR3 DNA reads TGCGCCAGCAGCTTCCGTGACGGGGGGTCGCGTCACACTAGCACAGATACGCAGTATTTT. This sequence encodes CASSFRDGGSRHTSTDTQYF.

The table lists this clonotype with a few counts. The chain is built from TRBV12-3 or TRBV12-4 and TRBJ2-3; D tentatively reads TRBD1 or TRBD2 (5 bases each). Trimming stripped 8 bases from V and 2 bases from J, with 17 bases between. The CDR3 is 15 residues long. CDR3 nucleotide sequence: TGTGCCAGCCGAAAGCCGGGACCGTACACAGATACGCAGTATTTT. Its protein product is CASRKPGPYTDTQYF.

This chain joins TRBV29-1 and TRBJ2-7; maybe TRBD1 (6 bases). The J call may not be correct, given that the DNA end is closer to TRBJ2-5. Germline-derived CDR1 and CDR2 are SQVTM and ANQGSEA. CDR3 length: 12 residues. CDR3 loop: CSVRDTLETQYF. In DNA form, the CDR3 reads TGCAGCGTCAGGGACACGTTGGAGACCCAGTACTTC.

In this sample, this clonotype turned up a few times. The V call is TRBV20-1, the J call TRBJ2-5; 10 bases are a match to TRBD2. Germline-derived CDR1 and CDR2 are DFQATT and SNEGSKA (reference sequence). V lost 6 bases and J lost 2; bases outside the gene matches: 3. The CDR3 spans 13 residues. The CDR3 loop reads CSALGLAQETQYF. The DNA of the CDR3 is TGCAGTGCCCTGGGACTAGCGCAAGAGACCCAGTACTTC.

The rearrangement uses TRBV27 and TRBJ2-7; D is uncertain. CDR1 is MNHEY and CDR2 is SMNVEV in the germline V gene (reference sequence). With 10 bases removed from V and 0 bases from J, the gap between germline ends came to 13 bases. The CDR3 sequence is 13 residues long. Here the CDR3 reads CATSQENSYEQYF. DNA of the CDR3: TGTGCCACGAGCCAGGAGAACTCCTACGAGCAGTACTTC.

The chain has TRBV12-3 or TRBV12-4 and TRBJ2-2, with a weak D call TRBD2 (6 bases). Trimming stripped 7 bases from V and 7 bases from J, with 13 bases between. There are 13 residues in the CDR3. CDR3 in DNA: TGTGCCAGCAACGAGGAGGGGTTCGGGGAGCTGTTTTTT. Translated: CASNEEGFGELFF.

This clonotype was detected a few times. This chain connects TRBV4-2 to TRBJ2-1; TRBD1 might be the D (5 bases). Germline loops: CDR1 LGHNA, CDR2 YNFKEQ. The V gene lost 0 bases and the J gene lost 2 bases, with 11 bases spanning the gap. The CDR3 covers 16 residues. The CDR3 spells CASSQDEGAPYNEQFF. The CDR3 DNA sequence: TGTGCCAGCAGCCAAGATGAAGGGGCTCCCTACAATGAGCAGTTCTTC.

The chain is built from TRBV27 and TRBJ2-5, with 12 bases aligning to TRBD2. The J call may be in error: the DNA end matches TRBJ2-7 better. Germline CDR1 is MNHEY and CDR2 is SMNVEV (reference sequence). CDR3 length equals 16 residues. CDR3 DNA sequence: TGTGCCAGCAGTTTCACGACTAGCGGGAGTTTTTACGAGCAGTACTTC. It translates to CASSFTTSGSFYEQYF.

The rearrangement joins TRBV20-1 to TRBJ1-4; D is unclear. This CDR3 region has 14 residues. The germline CDR1 and CDR2 sequences are DFQATT and SNEGSKA (reference sequence). Trimming shortened V by 3 bases and J by 0 bases, and 8 bases separated the two germline ends. CDR3: CSARMHPTNEKLFF. As DNA, the CDR3 is TGCAGTGCTAGGATGCACCCAACTAATGAAAAACTGTTTTTT.

The chain uses TRBV6-2 or TRBV6-3 and TRBJ2-7, with 9 bases lining up with TRBD2. This CDR3 is 16 amino acids long. The ends lost 2 bases at V and 1 base at J; junction bases unmatched: 6. In germline, CDR1 is MNHEY, CDR2 SVGEGT. CDR3 region: CASSYDLAGSSYEQYF. The CDR3, as DNA: TGTGCCAGCAGTTACGATCTAGCGGGGTCTTCCTACGAGCAGTACTTC.

The CDR3 nucleotides read TGTGCCAGCAGCATCGGGACTGCTCCTAGCACAGATACGCAGTATTTT. It yields the protein CASSIGTAPSTDTQYF. The chain combines TRBV9 with TRBJ2-3; possibly TRBD2 for D (6 bases). The CDR3 has 16 residues. V was clipped by 4 bases and J by 0 bases, with 15 bases between them. CDR1 is SGDLS, CDR2 YYNGEE, per germline.

The chain combines TRBV27 with TRBJ2-1; possibly TRBD2 for D (5 bases). The CDR3 has 15 residues. Trimming pared 8 bases from V and 8 bases from J, leaving 22 bases between. Germline V gives CDR1 MNHEY, CDR2 SMNVEV (reference sequence). CDR3 region: CASQPWIRGSDEQFF. In nucleotides, the CDR3 is TGTGCCAGCCAGCCTTGGATTAGAGGGAGCGATGAGCAGTTCTTC.

This clonotype showed up just a few times. This chain connects TRBV7-9 to TRBJ2-3; TRBD2 aligns across 11 bases. Germline V gene data show CDR1 as SEHNR and CDR2 as FQNEAQ (reference sequence). J lost 3 bases, V lost 4 bases, and 6 bases had no gene match. There are 16 residues in the CDR3. CDR3 bases: TGTGCCAGCAGCTCAGGGACTAGCGGAGAGACAGATACGCAGTATTTT. Translation: CASSSGTSGETDTQYF.

The rearrangement joins TRBV18 to TRBJ1-1; the match to TRBD1 covers 8 bases. Looked up from germline, CDR1 is KGHSH and CDR2 is LQKENI. The CDR3 runs to 16 residues. V shed 3 bases and J 1 base; nucleotides not matched to a gene: 7. CDR3: CASSPNGGQANTEAFF. The CDR3 DNA reads TGTGCCAGCTCACCGAATGGGGGACAGGCGAACACTGAAGCTTTCTTT.